The 7 T cell receptor beta chains in this list originate from one sample, sequenced in a study of T cells in Graves' hyperthyroidism and ophthalmopathy (dated by TCRdb to between 2018 and 2021). The library was generated by multiplex PCR. Instrument on record: Illumina HiSeq 2000. TCR beta CDR3 regions were amplified from RNA transcripts. The TCR CDR3 was subjected to a first round of RT-PCR using the HTBI primer set and the Qiagen OneStep RT-PCR kit. TCRdb redid the processing of the public reads, applying fastp at Q25 and MiXCR, and retained in-frame beta chains. Entries that share a CDR3 protein sequence are merged under the most common genes and DNA. The table for this sample lists approximately 690,000 distinct CDR3 sequences; around 20% of them were counted only once. The leading ten clones occupy 30% to 40% of the sample. Sequenced: blood. The receptors were sampled from a man aged 30-40 years with Graves' ophthalmopathy.

This chain connects TRBV5-1 to TRBJ1-1, with D uncertain. V was trimmed by 3 bases and J by 1 base, leaving 10 bases between them. Germline V gene data show CDR1 as SGHRS and CDR2 as YFSETQ. The CDR3 runs to 14 residues. The DNA of the CDR3 is TGCGCCAGCAGCTCATTCGACGGGAACACTGAAGCTTTCTTT. Translating it yields CASSSFDGNTEAFF.

The table lists this clonotype with many counts. The chain is built from TRBV20-1 and TRBJ2-3; 8 nucleotides line up with TRBD1. J was trimmed by 1 base and V by 2 bases; bases with no gene match: 2. Germline loops: CDR1 DFQATT, CDR2 SNEGSKA (reference sequence). The CDR3 has 14 residues. The chain's CDR3 is CSARKTGGTDTQYF. CDR3 sequence (DNA): TGCAGTGCTAGAAAGACAGGGGGCACAGATACGCAGTATTTT.

V is TRBV30 and J is TRBJ1-3; 7 bases match TRBD1. V lost 3 bases and J lost 4; bases outside the gene matches: 15. CDR1 is GTSNPN, CDR2 SVGIG, per germline (reference sequence). The CDR3 runs 17 residues. DNA for the CDR3: TGTGCCTGGAGATGGACAGGAGGCCCAAAGGTGGGAAACACCATATATTTT. Its translation: CAWRWTGGPKVGNTIYF.

This clonotype was recorded many times. The rearrangement joins TRBV28 to TRBJ2-7, with 8 bases that match TRBD1. The CDR3 is made up of 13 amino acids. The V and J ends lost 6 bases and 3 bases, in that order; junction bases with no gene match: 4. CDR1 and CDR2 from the germline V gene are MDHEN and SYDVKM. The CDR3 region has the DNA TGTGCCAGCAGCTTCGGACAGGGCTACGAGCAGTACTTC. Amino acids: CASSFGQGYEQYF.

As regards this clonotype: This may arise from a read error, as a much more abundant clone is one base away. The chain employs TRBV7-9 and TRBJ2-1, with 11 bases that match TRBD1. Germline loops: CDR1 SEHNR, CDR2 FQNEAQ (reference sequence). The CDR3 has 14 residues. The V gene end was trimmed by 3 bases and the J gene end by 10 bases; junction bases not matched to a gene: 5. The CDR3 bases are TGTGCCAGCAGCTTCGGACAGGGGGCCGACGAGCAGTTCTTC. It specifies CASSFGQGADEQFF.

The sample holds a few counts of this clonotype. V is TRBV20-1 and J is TRBJ2-4, with 7 bases fitting TRBD1. With V trimmed by 2 bases and J by 0 bases, 7 bases remained unmatched. The CDR3 runs to 16 residues. Germline V gene sequence: CDR1 DFQATT, CDR2 SNEGSKA (reference sequence). CDR3 loop: CSARKQGRAAKNIQYF. Here the CDR3 DNA reads TGCAGTGCTAGAAAACAGGGGAGAGCAGCCAAAAACATTCAGTACTTC.

This clonotype turned up a few times. A clone one base away is much larger, so this may be a read error. J is TRBJ2-7 and V is TRBV6-1; the D gene is possibly TRBD2 (7 bases). Trimming removed 3 bases from V and 7 bases from J, with 13 bases in between. The CDR3 sequence is 13 residues long. Germline-derived CDR1 and CDR2 are MNHNS and SASEGT. CDR3 amino acids: CASSDAGAREQYF. DNA of the CDR3: TGTGCCAGCAGTGATGCGGGGGCGCGGGAGCAGTACTTC.